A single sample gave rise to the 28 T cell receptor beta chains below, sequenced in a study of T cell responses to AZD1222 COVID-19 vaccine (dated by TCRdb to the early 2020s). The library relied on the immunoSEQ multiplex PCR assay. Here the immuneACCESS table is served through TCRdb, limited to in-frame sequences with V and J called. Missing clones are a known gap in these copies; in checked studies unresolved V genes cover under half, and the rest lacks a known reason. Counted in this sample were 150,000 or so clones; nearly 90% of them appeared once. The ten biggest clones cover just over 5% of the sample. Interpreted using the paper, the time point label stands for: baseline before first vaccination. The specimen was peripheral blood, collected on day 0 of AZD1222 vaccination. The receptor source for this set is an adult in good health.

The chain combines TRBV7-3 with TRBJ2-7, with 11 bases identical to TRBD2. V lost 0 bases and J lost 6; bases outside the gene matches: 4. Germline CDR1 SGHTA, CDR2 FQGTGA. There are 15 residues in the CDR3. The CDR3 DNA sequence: TGTGCCAGCAGCTTAACACTAGCGGGAGTTGCCGAGCAGTACTTC. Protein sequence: CASSLTLAGVAEQYF. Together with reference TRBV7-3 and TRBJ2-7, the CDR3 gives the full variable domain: GAGVSQTPSNKVTEKGKYVELRCDPISGHTALYWYRQSLGQGPEFLIYFQGTGAADDSGLPNDRFFAVRPEGSVSTLKIQRTERGDSAVYLCASSLTLAGVAEQYFGPGTRLTVT.

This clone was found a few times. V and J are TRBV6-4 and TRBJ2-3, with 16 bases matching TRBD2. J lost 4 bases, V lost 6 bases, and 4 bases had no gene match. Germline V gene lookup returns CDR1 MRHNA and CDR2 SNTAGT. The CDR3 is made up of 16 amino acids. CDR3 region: CASSEGLAGGPDTQYF. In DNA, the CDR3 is TGTGCCAGCAGCGAGGGACTAGCGGGAGGGCCAGATACGCAGTATTTT.

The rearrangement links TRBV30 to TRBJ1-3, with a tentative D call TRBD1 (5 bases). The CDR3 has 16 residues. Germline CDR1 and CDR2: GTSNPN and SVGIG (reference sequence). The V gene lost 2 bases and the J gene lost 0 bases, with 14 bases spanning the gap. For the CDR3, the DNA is TGTGCCTGGAGTAGGGCGTCAGGGACCTCTGGAAACACCATATATTTT. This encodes CAWSRASGTSGNTIYF. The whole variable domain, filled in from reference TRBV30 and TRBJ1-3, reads SQTIHQWPATLVQPVGSPLSLECTVEGTSNPNLYWYRQAAGRGLQLLFYSVGIGQISSEVPQNLSASRPQDRQFILSSKKLLLSDSGFYLCAWSRASGTSGNTIYFGEGSWLTVV.

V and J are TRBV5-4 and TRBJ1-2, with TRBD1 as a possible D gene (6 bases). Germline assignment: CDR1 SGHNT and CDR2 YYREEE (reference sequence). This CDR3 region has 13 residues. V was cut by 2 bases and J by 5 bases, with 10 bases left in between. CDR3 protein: CASSLKQGYGYTF. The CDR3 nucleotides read TGTGCCAGCAGCTTAAAACAGGGATATGGCTACACCTTC.

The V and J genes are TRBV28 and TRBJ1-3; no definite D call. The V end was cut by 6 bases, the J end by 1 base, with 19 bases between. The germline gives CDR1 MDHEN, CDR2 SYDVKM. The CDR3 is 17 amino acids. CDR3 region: CASRLTTGSRSGNTIYF. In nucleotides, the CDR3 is TGTGCCAGCAGATTGACCACCGGGTCCCGGTCTGGAAACACCATATATTTT. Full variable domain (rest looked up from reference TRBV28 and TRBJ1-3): DVKVTQSSRYLVKRTGEKVFLECVQDMDHENMFWYRQDPGLGLRLIYFSYDVKMKEKGDIPEGYSVSREKKERFSLILESASTNQTSMYLCASRLTTGSRSGNTIYFGEGSWLTVV.

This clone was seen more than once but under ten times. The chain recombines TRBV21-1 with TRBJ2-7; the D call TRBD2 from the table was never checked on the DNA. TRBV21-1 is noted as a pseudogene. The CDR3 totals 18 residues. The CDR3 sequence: CASSKESSGSWLSYEQYF. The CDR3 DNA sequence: TGTGCCAGCAGCAAAGAATCTAGCGGGAGTTGGCTCTCCTACGAGCAGTACTTC.

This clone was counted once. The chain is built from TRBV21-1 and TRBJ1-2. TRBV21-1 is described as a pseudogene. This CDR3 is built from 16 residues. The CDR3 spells CASSKDEIGSRYGYTF. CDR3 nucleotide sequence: TGTGCCAGCAGCAAAGATGAGATAGGGTCTCGCTATGGCTACACCTTC.

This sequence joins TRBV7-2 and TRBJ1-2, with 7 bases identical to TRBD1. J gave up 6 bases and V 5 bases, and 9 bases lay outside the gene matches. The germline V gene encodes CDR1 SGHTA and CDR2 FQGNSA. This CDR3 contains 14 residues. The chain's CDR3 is CASSPQGGANGYTF. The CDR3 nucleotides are TGTGCCAGCAGCCCCCAAGGGGGCGCAAATGGCTACACCTTC.

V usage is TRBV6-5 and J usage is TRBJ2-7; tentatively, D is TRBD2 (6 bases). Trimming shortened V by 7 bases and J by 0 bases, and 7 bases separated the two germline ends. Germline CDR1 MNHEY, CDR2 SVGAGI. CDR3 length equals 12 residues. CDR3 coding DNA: TGTGCCAGCACCGGGAGCTCCTACGAGCAGTACTTC. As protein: CASTGSSYEQYF.

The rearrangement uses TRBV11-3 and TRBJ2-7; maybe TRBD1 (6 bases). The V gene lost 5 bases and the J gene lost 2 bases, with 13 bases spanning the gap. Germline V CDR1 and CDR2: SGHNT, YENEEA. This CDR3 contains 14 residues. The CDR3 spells CASSVYRVPYEQYF. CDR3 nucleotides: TGTGCCAGCAGCGTCTACAGGGTTCCCTACGAGCAGTACTTC.

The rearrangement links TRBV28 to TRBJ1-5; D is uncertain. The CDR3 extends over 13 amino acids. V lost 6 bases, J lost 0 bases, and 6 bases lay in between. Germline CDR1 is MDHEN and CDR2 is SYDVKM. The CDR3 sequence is CASREYSNQPQHF. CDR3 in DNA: TGTGCCAGCAGAGAATATAGCAATCAGCCCCAGCATTTT.

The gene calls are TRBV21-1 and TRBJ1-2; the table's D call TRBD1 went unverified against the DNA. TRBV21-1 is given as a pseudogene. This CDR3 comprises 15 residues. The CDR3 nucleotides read TGTGCCAGCAGCAAATGTCCCGGACAGGGGGATGGCTACACCTTC. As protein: CASSKCPGQGDGYTF.

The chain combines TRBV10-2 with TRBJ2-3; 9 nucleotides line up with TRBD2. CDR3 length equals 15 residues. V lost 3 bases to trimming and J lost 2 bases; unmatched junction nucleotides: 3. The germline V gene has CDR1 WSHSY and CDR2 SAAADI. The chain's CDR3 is CASSDSGGDTDTQYF. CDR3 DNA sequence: TGCGCCAGCAGTGATAGCGGGGGAGACACAGATACGCAGTATTTT.

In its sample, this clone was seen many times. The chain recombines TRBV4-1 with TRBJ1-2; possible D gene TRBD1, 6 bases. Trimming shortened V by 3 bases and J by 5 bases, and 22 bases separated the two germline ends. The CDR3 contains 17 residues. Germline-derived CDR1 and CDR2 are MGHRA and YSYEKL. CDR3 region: CASSHPLSRTAGYGYTF. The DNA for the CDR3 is TGCGCCAGCAGCCATCCCCTCTCCCGGACAGCGGGTTATGGCTACACCTTC.

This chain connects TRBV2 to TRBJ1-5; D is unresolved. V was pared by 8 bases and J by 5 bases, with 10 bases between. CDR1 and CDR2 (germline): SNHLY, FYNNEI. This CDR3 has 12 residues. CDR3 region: CASCLVDQPQHF. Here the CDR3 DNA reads TGTGCCAGCTGTTTAGTCGATCAGCCCCAGCATTTT.

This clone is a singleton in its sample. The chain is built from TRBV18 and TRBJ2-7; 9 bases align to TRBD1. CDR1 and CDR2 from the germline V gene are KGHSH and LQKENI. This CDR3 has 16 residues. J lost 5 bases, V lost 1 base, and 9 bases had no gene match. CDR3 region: CASSPLRGQGIHEQYF. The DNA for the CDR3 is TGTGCCAGCTCACCACTCCGAGGACAGGGGATCCACGAGCAGTACTTC.

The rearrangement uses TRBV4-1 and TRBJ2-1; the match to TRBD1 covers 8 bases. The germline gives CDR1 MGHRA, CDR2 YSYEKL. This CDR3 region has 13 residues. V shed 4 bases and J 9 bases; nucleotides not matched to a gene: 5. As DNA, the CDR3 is TGCGCCAGCAGCCGTTACACAGGGGGTGAGCAGTTCTTC. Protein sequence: CASSRYTGGEQFF.

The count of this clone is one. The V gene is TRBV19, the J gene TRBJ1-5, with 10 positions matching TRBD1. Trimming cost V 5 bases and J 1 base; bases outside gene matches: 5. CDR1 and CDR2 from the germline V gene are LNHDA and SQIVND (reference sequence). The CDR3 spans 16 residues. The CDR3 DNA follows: TGTGCCAGTAGTGAGGGACAGGGGCGAAGCAATCAGCCCCAGCATTTT. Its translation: CASSEGQGRSNQPQHF.

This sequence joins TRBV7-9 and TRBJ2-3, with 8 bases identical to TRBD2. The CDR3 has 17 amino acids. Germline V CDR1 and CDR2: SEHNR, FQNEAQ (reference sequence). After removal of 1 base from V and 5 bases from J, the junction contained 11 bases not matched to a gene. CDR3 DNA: TGTGCCAGCAGCTTAGGGTTGGCTAGCGGGTCGATAGATACGCAGTATTTT. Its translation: CASSLGLASGSIDTQYF.

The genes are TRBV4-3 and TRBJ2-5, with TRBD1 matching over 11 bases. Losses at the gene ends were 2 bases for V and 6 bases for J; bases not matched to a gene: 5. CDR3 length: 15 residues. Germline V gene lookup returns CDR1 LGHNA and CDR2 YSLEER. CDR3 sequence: CASSQTGTGGQTQYF. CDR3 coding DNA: TGCGCCAGCAGCCAAACCGGGACAGGGGGTCAGACCCAGTACTTC.

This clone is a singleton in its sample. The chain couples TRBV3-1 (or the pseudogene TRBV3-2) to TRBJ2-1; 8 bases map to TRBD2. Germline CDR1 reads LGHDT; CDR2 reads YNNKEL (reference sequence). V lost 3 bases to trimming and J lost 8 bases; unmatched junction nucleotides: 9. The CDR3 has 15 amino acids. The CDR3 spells CASSQGAGVVYEQFF. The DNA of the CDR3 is TGTGCCAGCAGCCAGGGAGCGGGAGTCGTCTATGAGCAGTTCTTC.

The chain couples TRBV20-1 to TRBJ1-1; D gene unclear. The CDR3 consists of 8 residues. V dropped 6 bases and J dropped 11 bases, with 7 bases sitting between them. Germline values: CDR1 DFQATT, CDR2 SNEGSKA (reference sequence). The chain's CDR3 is CSAHAAFF. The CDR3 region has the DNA TGCAGTGCCCATGCGGCTTTCTTT.

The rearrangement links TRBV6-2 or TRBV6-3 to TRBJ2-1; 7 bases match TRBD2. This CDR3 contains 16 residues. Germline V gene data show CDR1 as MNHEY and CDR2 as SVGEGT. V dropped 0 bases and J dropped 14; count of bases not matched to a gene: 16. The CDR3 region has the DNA TGTGCCAGCAGTTACTCGGGGCTAGCGGCAGCGGCGGGGAAGTTCTTC. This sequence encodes CASSYSGLAAAAGKFF.

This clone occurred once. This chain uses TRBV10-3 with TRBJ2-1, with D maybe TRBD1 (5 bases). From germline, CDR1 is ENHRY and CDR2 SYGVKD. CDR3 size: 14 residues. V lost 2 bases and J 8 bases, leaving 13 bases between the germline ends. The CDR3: CAISEGRDGDEQFF. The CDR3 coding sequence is TGTGCCATCAGTGAGGGCAGGGATGGGGATGAGCAGTTCTTC.

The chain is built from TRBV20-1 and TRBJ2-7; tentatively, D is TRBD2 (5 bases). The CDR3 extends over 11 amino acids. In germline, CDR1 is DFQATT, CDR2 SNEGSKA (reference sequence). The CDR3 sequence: CSLRGSYEQYF. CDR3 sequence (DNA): TGCTCCCTTCGGGGCTCCTACGAGCAGTACTTC.

CDR3 nucleotide sequence: TGCAGCGTTGACGGTCAGGGTAAGGATGAAGCTTTCTTT. Translated, it gives CSVDGQGKDEAFF. J is TRBJ1-1 and V is TRBV29-1; D is perhaps TRBD1 (5 bases). V lost 3 bases and J lost 7, with 15 bases in between. CDR3 length equals 13 residues. In germline, CDR1 is SQVTM, CDR2 ANQGSEA.

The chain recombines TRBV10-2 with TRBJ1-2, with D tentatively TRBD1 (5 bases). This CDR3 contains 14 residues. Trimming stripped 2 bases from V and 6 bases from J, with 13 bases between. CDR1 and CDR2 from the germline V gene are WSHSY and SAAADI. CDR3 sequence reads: CASSEGARRDGYTF. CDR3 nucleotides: TGCGCCAGCAGTGAGGGGGCCAGACGAGATGGCTACACCTTC.

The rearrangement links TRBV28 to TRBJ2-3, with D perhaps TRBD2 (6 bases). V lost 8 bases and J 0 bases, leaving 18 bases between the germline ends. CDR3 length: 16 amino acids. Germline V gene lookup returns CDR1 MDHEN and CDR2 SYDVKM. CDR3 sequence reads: CASGSLGRISTDTQYF. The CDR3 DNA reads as TGTGCCAGCGGAAGCCTCGGGAGAATAAGCACAGATACGCAGTATTTT.